This T cell receptor (beta chain) comes out of a study of blood T cell repertoires in COVID-19. About the study: T cells, B-cell-depleted T cells, or PBMCs provided the cDNA or gDNA that served as material.

Seattle-derived patients entered the study during active infection and were followed longitudinally. Generated by immunoSEQ multiplex PCR, the TCRdb table keeps only in-frame clones and is missing some. The sample has roughly 340,000 clones; about 90% are singletons. V was pared by 1 base and J by 6 bases, with 6 bases between. The CDR3 runs 12 residues. Germline-derived CDR1 and CDR2 are MGHRA and YSYEKL. This TCR came from a woman between 45 and 60 years old with COVID-19, enrolled during active disease. The rearrangement uses TRBV4-1 and TRBJ1-1, with D uncertain. Sequencing input: peripheral blood. The CDR3 DNA sequence: TGCGCCAGCAGCCAAGGCAGTGCTGAAGCTTTCTTT. Protein product: CASSQGSAEAFF.